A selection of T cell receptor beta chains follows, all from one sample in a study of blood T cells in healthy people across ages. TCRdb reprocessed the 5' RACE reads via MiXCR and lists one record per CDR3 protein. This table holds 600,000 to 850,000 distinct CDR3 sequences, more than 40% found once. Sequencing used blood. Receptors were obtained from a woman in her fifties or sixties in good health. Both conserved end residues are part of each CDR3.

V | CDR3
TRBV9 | CASSASGTGNTEAFF
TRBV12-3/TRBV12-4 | CASSSSTGHNEKLFF
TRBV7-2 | CASSPLIAGGEFF
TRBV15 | CATSRSGGGAKNIQYF
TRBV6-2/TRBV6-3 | CASSFSQPGELFF
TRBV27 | CASSRPGLAEYEQYF
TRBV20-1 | CSARDPPAAEAFF
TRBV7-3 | CASSTNRGGSLVNTEAFF
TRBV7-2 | CASSLMASGRGEQYF
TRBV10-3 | CAISTYQGNEQYF
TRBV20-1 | CSATQGVVSPLHF
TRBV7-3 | CASSPGGDEQFF
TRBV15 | CATSRETGPSNYGYTF
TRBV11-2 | CASSTGPRTDTQYF
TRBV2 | CASSESEAGTTNEQFF
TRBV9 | CASSVYRDNEKLFF
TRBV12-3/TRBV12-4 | CASSPYSGSGSHNEQFF
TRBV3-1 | CASSPSGGSYNEQFF
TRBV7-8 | CASSDHRGYGYTF
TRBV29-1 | CSWRGSHNEQFF
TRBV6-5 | CASSYGGLLEAFF
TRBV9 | CASTGLAGVGEQFF
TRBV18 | CASSSDRANEQFF
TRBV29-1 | CSVERQMNTEAFF
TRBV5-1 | CASSWGLEVDTQYF
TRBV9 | CAGSVRQGPRLDEQFF
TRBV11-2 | CASSLENSGELFF
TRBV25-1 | CASSESQGVWGTDTQYF
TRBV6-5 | CASRLTGQYGYTF